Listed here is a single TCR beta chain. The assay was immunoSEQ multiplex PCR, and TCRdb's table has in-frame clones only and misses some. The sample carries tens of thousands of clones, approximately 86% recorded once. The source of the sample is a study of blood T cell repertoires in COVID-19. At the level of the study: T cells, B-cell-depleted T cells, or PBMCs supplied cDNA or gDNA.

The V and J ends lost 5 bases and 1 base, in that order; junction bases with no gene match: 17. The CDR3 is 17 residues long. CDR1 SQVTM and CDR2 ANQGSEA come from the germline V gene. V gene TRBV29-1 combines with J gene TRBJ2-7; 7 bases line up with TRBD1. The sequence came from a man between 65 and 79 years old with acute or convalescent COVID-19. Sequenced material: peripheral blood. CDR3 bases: TGCAGCGTTTTGACAATGAGGAGACAGGGTTCTTCCTACGAGCAGTACTTC. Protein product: CSVLTMRRQGSSYEQYF.